The 30 T cell receptor beta chains below come from one sample, sequenced in a study of blood T cell repertoires in COVID-19. Assay: immunoSEQ multiplex PCR; the TCRdb copy retains only in-frame clones and omits some. Of a few hundred thousand clones listed, 87% are singletons. The specimen was peripheral blood. The origin of the receptors is a man between 18 and 35 years old with active or convalescent COVID-19.

This clone was seen more than once but under ten times. V usage is TRBV4-1 and J usage is TRBJ1-1, with D unclear. V lost 1 base and J lost 4, with 10 bases in between. Per the germline V gene, CDR1 is MGHRA and CDR2 is YSYEKL. This CDR3 is built from 14 residues. The CDR3 protein is CASSQAQSGTEAFF. CDR3 sequence (DNA): TGCGCCAGCAGCCAAGCTCAGAGCGGCACTGAAGCTTTCTTT.

The chain links TRBV6-6 to TRBJ2-1; D gene unclear. The germline V gene encodes CDR1 MNHNY and CDR2 SVGAGI (reference sequence). The CDR3 extends over 12 amino acids. The ends were cut back, 4 bases at V and 6 bases at J, with 7 bases in the middle. This chain's CDR3 is CASSFGVNEQFF. CDR3 DNA: TGTGCCAGCAGTTTCGGTGTCAATGAGCAGTTCTTC.

The chain couples TRBV9 to TRBJ1-1, with a possible D match to TRBD1 (6 bases). The germline V gene has CDR1 SGDLS and CDR2 YYNGEE. The CDR3 covers 14 residues. V was pared by 0 bases and J by 7 bases, with 13 bases between. CDR3 nucleotide sequence: TGTGCCAGCAGCGTAGTATCCCTAGGGGGTGAAGCTTTCTTT. Translated, it gives CASSVVSLGGEAFF.

About this clone: Distinct nucleotide sequences in the sample also encode this CDR3. This rearrangement joins TRBV28 to TRBJ2-3; 9 bases match TRBD2. V lost 3 bases and J lost 0; bases outside the gene matches: 4. The CDR3 is 16 amino acids. The V gene's germline CDR1 is MDHEN and CDR2 SYDVKM. The CDR3 DNA reads TGTGCCAGCAGTTTCCCTAGCGGGATCAGCACAGATACGCAGTATTTT. Translated, it gives CASSFPSGISTDTQYF.

The genes are TRBV7-9 and TRBJ1-1; unclear D gene. The CDR3 spans 14 residues. With 2 bases removed from V and 1 base from J, the gap between germline ends came to 8 bases. Germline V CDR1 and CDR2: SEHNR, FQNEAQ (reference sequence). CDR3 residues: CASSLSTANTEAFF. The CDR3, as DNA: TGTGCCAGCAGCTTAAGTACTGCGAACACTGAAGCTTTCTTT.

The chain carries TRBV6-2 or TRBV6-3 and TRBJ2-1, with D perhaps TRBD2 (5 bases). V lost 2 bases and J lost 5, with 13 bases in between. The CDR3 length is 15 residues. CDR1 is MNHEY and CDR2 is SVGEGT in the germline V gene. CDR3: CASSYHSPEDNEQFF. The CDR3 nucleotides read TGTGCCAGCAGTTACCACTCTCCGGAGGACAATGAGCAGTTCTTC.

The chain recombines TRBV6-2 or TRBV6-3 with TRBJ2-2; unclear D gene. V shed 0 bases and J shed 0 bases, with 11 bases lying between them. CDR1 and CDR2 from the germline V gene are MNHEY and SVGEGT. The CDR3 has 17 residues. DNA for the CDR3: TGTGCCAGCAGTTACTCGATCGCAGAAGCGAACACCGGGGAGCTGTTTTTT. Protein sequence: CASSYSIAEANTGELFF.

The rearrangement joins TRBV6-6 to TRBJ1-2; D is undetermined. Germline CDR1 and CDR2: MNHNY and SVGAGI (reference sequence). Deletions cut 0 bases from V and 4 bases from J, with 6 bases between. The CDR3 runs to 13 residues. CDR3 in amino acids: CASSYSPSYGYTF. The DNA for the CDR3 is TGTGCCAGCAGTTACTCCCCCTCCTATGGCTACACCTTC.

The chain combines TRBV7-2 with TRBJ2-1, with D possibly TRBD2 on 7 matching bases. CDR1 and CDR2 from the germline V gene are SGHTA and FQGNSA. With 1 base removed from V and 3 bases from J, the gap between germline ends came to 13 bases. There are 16 residues in the CDR3. For the CDR3, the DNA is TGTGCCAGCAGCTTAGACGCGGGGGCCATCTACAATGAGCAGTTCTTC. Translating it yields CASSLDAGAIYNEQFF.

The chain has TRBV24-1 and TRBJ1-5; 9 bases map to TRBD1. The CDR3 spans 16 residues. CDR1 and CDR2 (germline): KGHDR, SFDVKD. With V trimmed by 3 bases and J by 6 bases, 8 bases remained unmatched. The CDR3 protein is CATSDATGGGGQPQHF. In DNA, the CDR3 is TGTGCCACCAGTGATGCTACAGGGGGCGGCGGTCAGCCCCAGCATTTT.

V gene TRBV3-1 (or the pseudogene TRBV3-2) combines with J gene TRBJ2-1, with a possible D match to TRBD1 (5 bases). The germline V gene encodes CDR1 LGHDT and CDR2 YNNKEL (reference sequence). This CDR3 is built from 14 residues. Trimming stripped 4 bases from V and 8 bases from J, with 15 bases between. In DNA form, the CDR3 reads TGTGCCAGCAGCCCTACAGGTTTGCTTGATGAGCAGTTCTTC. Residues: CASSPTGLLDEQFF.

The gene calls are TRBV6-6 and TRBJ2-4; possible D gene TRBD1, 5 bases. Trimming took off 5 bases at V and 9 bases at J, with 14 bases between the two ends. This CDR3 spans 13 amino acids. Germline V gene data show CDR1 as MNHNY and CDR2 as SVGAGI (reference sequence). The CDR3 bases are TGTGCCAGCAGTGCGACAGATTTCGGCATTCAGTACTTC. It translates to CASSATDFGIQYF.

The rearrangement uses TRBV7-9 and TRBJ1-3; unclear D gene. V lost 7 bases and J lost 9, with 25 bases in between. CDR3 length: 16 residues. Germline CDR1 is SEHNR and CDR2 is FQNEAQ (reference sequence). CDR3 bases: TGTGCCAGCACCCGGGTGGTTGGAGGGCGGCAGAGCACCATATATTTT. This sequence encodes CASTRVVGGRQSTIYF. The variable domain in full, completed from reference TRBV7-9 and TRBJ1-3, reads DTGVSQNPRHKITKRGQNVTFRCDPISEHNRLYWYRQTLGQGPEFLTYFQNEAQLEKSRLLSDRFSAERPKGSFSTLEIQRTEQGDSAMYLCASTRVVGGRQSTIYFGEGSWLTVV.

This rearrangement joins TRBV10-3 to TRBJ2-3; D may be TRBD1 (6 bases). V lost 0 bases to trimming and J lost 1 base, with 11 bases between them. The CDR3 is 16 amino acids. Per the germline V gene, CDR1 is ENHRY and CDR2 is SYGVKD. The CDR3 DNA is TGTGCCATCAGTGAGTCTCGGCCAGGGGGCACAGATACGCAGTATTTT. It specifies CAISESRPGGTDTQYF.

This clone has only a few counts. This chain joins TRBV2 and TRBJ1-2; weak D call: TRBD1 (5 bases). Germline V gene sequence: CDR1 SNHLY, CDR2 FYNNEI. V was trimmed by 0 bases and J by 6 bases, leaving 14 bases between them. This CDR3 is built from 15 residues. The CDR3 here is CASSEAFPQAHGYTF. CDR3 DNA: TGTGCCAGCAGTGAAGCGTTTCCACAGGCCCATGGCTACACCTTC.

This clone was observed once. The chain carries TRBV27 and TRBJ2-3; 9 nucleotides match TRBD2. Losses at the gene ends were 4 bases for V and 6 bases for J; bases not matched to a gene: 11. This CDR3 is 16 amino acids long. Germline V gene lookup returns CDR1 MNHEY and CDR2 SMNVEV (reference sequence). CDR3 loop: CASSYRRGGPPDTQYF. DNA for the CDR3: TGTGCCAGCAGTTATCGGCGGGGGGGCCCCCCGGATACGCAGTATTTT.

V usage is TRBV19 and J usage is TRBJ2-1, with a possible D match to TRBD2 (5 bases). Trimming pared 5 bases from V and 9 bases from J, leaving 14 bases between. Germline-derived CDR1 and CDR2 are LNHDA and SQIVND (reference sequence). The CDR3 is made up of 13 amino acids. CDR3 amino acids: CASSAAEVSEQFF. CDR3 DNA: TGTGCCAGTAGTGCAGCGGAAGTTAGTGAGCAGTTCTTC.

The rearrangement uses TRBV15 and TRBJ1-2, with 7 bases lining up with TRBD1. The CDR3 consists of 14 residues. Germline CDR1 reads LNHNV; CDR2 reads YYDKDF (reference sequence). The V gene end was trimmed by 0 bases and the J gene end by 5 bases; junction bases not matched to a gene: 3. The CDR3 sequence: CATSRERRGYGYTF. The DNA for the CDR3 is TGTGCCACCAGCAGAGAACGCAGGGGGTATGGCTACACCTTC.

The chain employs TRBV10-1 and TRBJ2-2, with 13 bases that match TRBD2. Germline-derived CDR1 and CDR2 are WNHNN and SYGVQD (reference sequence). V dropped 3 bases and J dropped 3; count of bases not matched to a gene: 7. This CDR3 has 18 residues. CDR3: CASSEGTSGNIDTGELFF. CDR3 bases: TGCGCCAGCAGTGAAGGGACTAGCGGGAATATTGACACCGGGGAGCTGTTTTTT.

The chain is built from TRBV27 and TRBJ1-6; D possibly corresponds to TRBD1 (6 bases). CDR1 and CDR2 from the germline V gene are MNHEY and SMNVEV (reference sequence). This CDR3 spans 17 amino acids. The V gene lost 0 bases and the J gene lost 6 bases, with 15 bases spanning the gap. For the CDR3, the DNA is TGTGCCAGCAGTTTATCCCTCAGGGGAAGGGGTAATTCACCCCTCCACTTT. Translation gives CASSLSLRGRGNSPLHF.

The chain links TRBV19 to TRBJ2-3; 10 bases line up with TRBD1. J gave up 4 bases and V 9 bases, and 7 bases lay outside the gene matches. The CDR3 has 14 amino acids. The V gene's germline CDR1 is LNHDA and CDR2 SQIVND (reference sequence). The chain's CDR3 is CARDRGLLADTQYF. In DNA form, the CDR3 reads TGTGCCAGAGACAGGGGGCTGCTGGCAGATACGCAGTATTTT.

This chain connects TRBV27 to TRBJ1-5; TRBD1 is a possible D gene (5 bases). Per germline, CDR1 MNHEY and CDR2 SMNVEV (reference sequence). Between the trimmed V and J ends, which lost 5 bases and 5 bases, there was a span of 10 bases. This CDR3 comprises 13 residues. Here the CDR3 reads CASSVQGYQPQHF. The DNA for the CDR3 is TGTGCCAGCAGTGTCCAGGGATATCAGCCCCAGCATTTT.

The rearrangement joins TRBV6-2 or TRBV6-3 to TRBJ2-7; the D is unclear. Trimming took off 8 bases at V and 2 bases at J, with 7 bases between the two ends. The CDR3 runs 11 residues. Germline V gives CDR1 MNHEY, CDR2 SVGEGT. The CDR3 coding sequence is TGTGCCAGCGGCCCCGCCTACGAGCAGTACTTC. Its protein is CASGPAYEQYF.

The V and J genes are TRBV5-1 and TRBJ1-2; unclear D gene. The CDR3 spans 16 residues. The V gene's germline CDR1 is SGHRS and CDR2 YFSETQ. V was pared by 0 bases and J by 4 bases, with 16 bases between. CDR3 sequence reads: CASSLGWLFGGYGYTF. The CDR3 region has the DNA TGCGCCAGCAGCTTGGGGTGGCTCTTTGGTGGCTATGGCTACACCTTC.

The chain uses TRBV3-1 (or the pseudogene TRBV3-2) and TRBJ2-1; D may be TRBD2 (6 bases). The length of the CDR3 is 14 residues. Germline-derived CDR1 and CDR2 are LGHDT and YNNKEL (reference sequence). Trimming removed 5 bases from V and 4 bases from J, with 12 bases in between. The CDR3 sequence is CASSKVGGYNEQFF. Written as DNA, the CDR3 is TGTGCCAGCAGCAAAGTCGGGGGTTACAATGAGCAGTTCTTC.

V is TRBV4-3 and J is TRBJ2-3; no reliable D call. Trimming took 1 base from V and 4 from J, leaving 3 bases between them. CDR3 length: 12 residues. Germline CDR1 is LGHNA and CDR2 is YSLEER. The CDR3 region is CASSQGPDTQYF. The DNA of the CDR3 is TGCGCCAGCAGCCAAGGGCCAGATACGCAGTATTTT.

CDR3 in amino acids: CASSLGGDRSNYGYTF. The CDR3 DNA reads as TGTGCCAGCAGCTTAGGGGGGGACAGGTCCAACTATGGCTACACCTTC. This chain uses TRBV13 with TRBJ1-2, with 8 nucleotides matching TRBD1. Germline V gene data show CDR1 as PRHDT and CDR2 as FYEKMQ (reference sequence). After removal of 0 bases from V and 2 bases from J, the junction contained 5 bases not matched to a gene. CDR3 length: 16 amino acids.

The V and J genes are TRBV4-1 and TRBJ2-6; tentative D call: TRBD2 (5 bases). The CDR3 runs 17 residues. Trimming left V 1 base short and J 4 bases short, with 14 bases between. Germline V gives CDR1 MGHRA, CDR2 YSYEKL. CDR3 DNA: TGCGCCAGCAGCCAAGTTGATCGGGGTGACGGGGCCAACGTCCTGACTTTC. Amino acid sequence: CASSQVDRGDGANVLTF.

This clone was counted once. The rearrangement links TRBV15 to TRBJ1-4, with a possible D match to TRBD1 (6 bases). Trimming stripped 0 bases from V and 7 bases from J, with 18 bases between. Germline V gene lookup returns CDR1 LNHNV and CDR2 YYDKDF (reference sequence). The length of the CDR3 is 17 residues. The CDR3 protein is CATSRERGWGLLEKLFF. For the CDR3, the DNA is TGTGCCACCAGCAGAGAGAGAGGATGGGGGCTGCTTGAAAAACTGTTTTTT.

The chain uses TRBV9 and TRBJ1-2; D is perhaps TRBD1 (5 bases). Looked up from germline, CDR1 is SGDLS and CDR2 is YYNGEE. Trimming removed 7 bases at V and 6 bases at J, with 22 bases between. This CDR3 contains 15 residues. CDR3 loop: CASSRDGKGLDGYTF. The CDR3 DNA follows: TGTGCCAGCTCCCGAGATGGTAAGGGGTTAGATGGCTACACCTTC.